This note documents a single TCR beta chain sequence. Sequenced by immunoSEQ multiplex PCR; TCRdb stores in-frame clones only, minus some. The table records approximately 280,000 clones, more than 85% of them present only once. Germline V gene data show CDR1 as SGHTA and CDR2 as FQGTGA. The length of the CDR3 is 17 residues. Trimming cost V 2 bases and J 5 bases; bases outside gene matches: 9. This sample is part of a study of blood T cell repertoires in COVID-19. The rearrangement joins TRBV7-3 to TRBJ2-2; TRBD1 aligns across 9 bases. The sequence came from a man aged 40-49 years with acute or convalescent COVID-19. Sequenced material: peripheral blood. The CDR3 is CASSLSRGQGWTGELFF. The CDR3 bases are TGTGCCAGCAGCTTATCCCGTGGACAGGGGTGGACCGGGGAGCTGTTTTTT.